This TCR beta chain comes out of a study of control samples from healthy donors and cancer patients. Data came from immunoSEQ multiplex PCR; TCRdb stores just in-frame clones and leaves some out. The data show 150,000 to 200,000 clones, 91% seen once. This receptor was obtained from a woman in her twenties or thirties in good health. What was sequenced was blood.

The CDR3 DNA is TGTGCCACCAGCAGACAGGGGGAGACCCAGTACTTC. Protein: CATSRQGETQYF. The chain employs TRBV15 and TRBJ2-5; tentatively, D is TRBD1 (6 bases). Trimming took off 2 bases at V and 5 bases at J, with 6 bases between the two ends. The CDR3 totals 12 residues. The germline gives CDR1 LNHNV, CDR2 YYDKDF (reference sequence).